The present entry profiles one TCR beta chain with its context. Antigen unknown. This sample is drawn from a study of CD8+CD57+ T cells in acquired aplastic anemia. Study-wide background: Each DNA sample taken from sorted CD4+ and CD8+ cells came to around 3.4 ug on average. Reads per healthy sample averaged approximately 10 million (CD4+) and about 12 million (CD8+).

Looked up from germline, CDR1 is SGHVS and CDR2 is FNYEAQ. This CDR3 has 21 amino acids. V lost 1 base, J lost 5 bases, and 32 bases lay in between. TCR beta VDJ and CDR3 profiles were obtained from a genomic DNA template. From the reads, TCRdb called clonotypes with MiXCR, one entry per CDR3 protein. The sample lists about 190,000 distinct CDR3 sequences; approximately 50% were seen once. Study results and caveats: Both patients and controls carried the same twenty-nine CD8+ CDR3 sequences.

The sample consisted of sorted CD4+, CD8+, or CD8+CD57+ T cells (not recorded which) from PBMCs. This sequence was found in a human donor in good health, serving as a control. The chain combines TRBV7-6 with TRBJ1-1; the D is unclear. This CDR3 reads CASSLDGPQNTGETIRTEAFF. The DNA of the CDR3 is TGTGCCAGCAGCTTAGACGGGCCCCAGAACACCGGGGAGACGATTAGGACTGAAGCTTTCTTT.